These T cell receptor beta chains were read from a single sample in a study of CD8 T cells in ankylosing spondylitis. One entry per CDR3 protein results from TCRdb running MiXCR on the 5' RACE reads. This table has about 140,000 distinct CDR3 sequences, about an eighth appearing once. Sequencing was done on a sample of blood, either unsorted or a sorted T cell fraction (not recorded which). The receptors originated from a female donor with ankylosing spondylitis or in good health (not recorded which). CDR3s include the opening cysteine and the closing phenylalanine or tryptophan. Size tells how often a clone was seen (once, few, many) or the class of an expanded clone, and some rows leave it out.

>few|TRBV20-1
CSAIHRDSSGNTIYF
>many|TRBV3-1
CASSRRGGANVLTF
>-|TRBV12-3/TRBV12-4
CASSARTGVNTGELFF
>few|TRBV6-1
CASSENRGRTDTQYF
>many|TRBV5-1
CASSVDRGEDTQYF
>many|TRBV19
CATYSGQTHQPQHF
>many|TRBV29-1
CSVRRGVLVDEQFF
>many|TRBV5-1
CASSLSSTGINEKLFF
>many|TRBV5-1
CASSLAGGHGYTF
>many|TRBV10-2
CASIDSYNEQFF